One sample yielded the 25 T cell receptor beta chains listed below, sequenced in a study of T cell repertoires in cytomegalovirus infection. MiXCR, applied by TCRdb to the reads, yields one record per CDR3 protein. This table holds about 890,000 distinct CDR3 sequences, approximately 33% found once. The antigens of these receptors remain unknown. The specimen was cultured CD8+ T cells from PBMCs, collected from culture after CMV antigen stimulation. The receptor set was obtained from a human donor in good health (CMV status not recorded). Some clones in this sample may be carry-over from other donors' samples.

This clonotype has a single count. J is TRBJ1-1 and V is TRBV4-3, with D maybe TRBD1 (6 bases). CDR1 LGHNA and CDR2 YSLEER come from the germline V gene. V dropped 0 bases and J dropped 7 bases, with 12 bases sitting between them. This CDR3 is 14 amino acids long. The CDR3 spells CASSQDLGGNEAFF. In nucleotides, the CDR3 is TGCGCCAGCAGCCAAGATCTAGGGGGGAATGAAGCTTTCTTT.

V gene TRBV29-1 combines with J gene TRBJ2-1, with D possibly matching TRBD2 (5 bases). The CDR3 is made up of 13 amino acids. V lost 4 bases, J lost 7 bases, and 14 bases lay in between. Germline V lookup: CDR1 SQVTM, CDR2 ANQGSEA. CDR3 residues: CSVVWGDGNEQFF. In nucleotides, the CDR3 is TGCAGCGTTGTATGGGGAGATGGGAATGAGCAGTTCTTC.

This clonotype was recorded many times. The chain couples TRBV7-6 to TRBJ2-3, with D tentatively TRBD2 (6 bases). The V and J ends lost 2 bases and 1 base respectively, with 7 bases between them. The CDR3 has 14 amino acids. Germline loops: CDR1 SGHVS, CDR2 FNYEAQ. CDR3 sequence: CASSLRLGTDTQYF. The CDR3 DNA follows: TGTGCCAGCAGCTTACGACTAGGCACAGATACGCAGTATTTT.

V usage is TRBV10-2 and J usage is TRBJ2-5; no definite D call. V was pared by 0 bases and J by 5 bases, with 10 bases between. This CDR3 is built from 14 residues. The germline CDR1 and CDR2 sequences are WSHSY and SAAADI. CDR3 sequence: CASSESMGWETQYF. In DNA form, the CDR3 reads TGCGCCAGCAGTGAGTCGATGGGATGGGAGACCCAGTACTTC.

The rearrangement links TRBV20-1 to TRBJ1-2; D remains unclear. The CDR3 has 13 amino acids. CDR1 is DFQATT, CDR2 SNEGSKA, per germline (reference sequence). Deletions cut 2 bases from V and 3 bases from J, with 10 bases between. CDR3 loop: CSARLQEDYGYTF. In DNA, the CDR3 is TGCAGTGCTAGACTCCAGGAGGACTATGGCTACACCTTC.

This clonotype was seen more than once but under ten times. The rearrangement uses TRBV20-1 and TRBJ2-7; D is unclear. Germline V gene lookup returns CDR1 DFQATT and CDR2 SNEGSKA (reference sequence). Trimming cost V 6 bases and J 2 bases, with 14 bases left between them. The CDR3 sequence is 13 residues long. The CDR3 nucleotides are TGCAGTGCCCCTTTGGGGTCCACCTACGAGCAGTACTTC. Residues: CSAPLGSTYEQYF.

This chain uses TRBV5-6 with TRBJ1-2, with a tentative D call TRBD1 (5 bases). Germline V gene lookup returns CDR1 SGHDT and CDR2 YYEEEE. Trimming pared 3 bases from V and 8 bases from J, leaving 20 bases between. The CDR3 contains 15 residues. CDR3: CASSWGGGEGRGYTF. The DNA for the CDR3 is TGTGCCAGCAGCTGGGGGGGAGGGGAAGGACGCGGCTACACCTTC.

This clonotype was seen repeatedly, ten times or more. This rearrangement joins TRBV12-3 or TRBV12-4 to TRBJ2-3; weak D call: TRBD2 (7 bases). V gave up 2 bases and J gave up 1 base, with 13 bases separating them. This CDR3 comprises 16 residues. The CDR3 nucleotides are TGTGCCAGCAGTTTATTTGGGCGGGGGCGCACAGATACGCAGTATTTT. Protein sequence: CASSLFGRGRTDTQYF.

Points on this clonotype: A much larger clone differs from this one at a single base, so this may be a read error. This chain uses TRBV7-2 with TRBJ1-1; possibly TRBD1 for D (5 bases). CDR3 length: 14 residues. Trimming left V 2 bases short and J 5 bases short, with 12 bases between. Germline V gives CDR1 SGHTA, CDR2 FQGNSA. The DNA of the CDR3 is TGTGCCAGCAGCTTACTGAGGGGTATGACTGAAGCTTTCTTT. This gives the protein CASSLLRGMTEAFF.

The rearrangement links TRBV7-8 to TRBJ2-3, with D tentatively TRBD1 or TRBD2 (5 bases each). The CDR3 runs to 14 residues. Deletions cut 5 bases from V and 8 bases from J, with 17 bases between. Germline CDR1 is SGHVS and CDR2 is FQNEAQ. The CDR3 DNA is TGTGCCAGCAGCCCCGGGGCTACTTCTTCTACGCAGTATTTT. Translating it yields CASSPGATSSTQYF.

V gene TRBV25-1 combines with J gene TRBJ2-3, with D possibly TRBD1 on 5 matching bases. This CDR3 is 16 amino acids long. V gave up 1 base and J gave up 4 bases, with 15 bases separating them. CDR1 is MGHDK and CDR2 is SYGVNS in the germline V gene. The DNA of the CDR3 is TGTGCCAGCAGTGAATGGGGCCCCCTAAACGCAGATACGCAGTATTTT. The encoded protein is CASSEWGPLNADTQYF.

The CDR3 coding sequence is TGTGCCAGAAGCTTGCGATGGGTCCCCAACAACGTGTACGAGCAGTACGTC. The encoded protein is CARSLRWVPNNVYEQYV. This rearrangement joins TRBV5-3 to TRBJ2-7; no clear D. TRBV5-3 is labeled an ORF, and its function is uncertain. V was trimmed by 1 base and J by 4 bases, leaving 21 bases between them. The CDR3 loop spans 17 amino acids.

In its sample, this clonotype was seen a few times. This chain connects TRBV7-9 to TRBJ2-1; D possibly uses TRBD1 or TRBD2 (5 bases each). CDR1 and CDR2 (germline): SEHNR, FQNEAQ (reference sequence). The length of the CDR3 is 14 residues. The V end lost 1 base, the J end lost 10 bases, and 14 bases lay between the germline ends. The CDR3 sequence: CASSLGGEGPEQFF. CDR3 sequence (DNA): TGTGCCAGCAGCTTAGGTGGTGAGGGGCCGGAGCAGTTCTTC.

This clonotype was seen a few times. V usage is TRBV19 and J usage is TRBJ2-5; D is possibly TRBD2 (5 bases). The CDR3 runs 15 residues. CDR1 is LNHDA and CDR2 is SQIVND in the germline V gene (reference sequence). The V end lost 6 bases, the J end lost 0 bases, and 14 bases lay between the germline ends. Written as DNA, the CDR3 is TGTGCCAGTAGAAAGGGAGACTTGTACCAAGAGACCCAGTACTTC. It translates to CASRKGDLYQETQYF.

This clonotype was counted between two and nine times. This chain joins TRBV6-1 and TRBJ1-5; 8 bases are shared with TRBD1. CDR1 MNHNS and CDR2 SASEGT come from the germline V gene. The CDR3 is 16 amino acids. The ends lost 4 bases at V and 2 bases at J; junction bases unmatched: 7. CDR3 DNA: TGTGCCAGCAGTGGATCACAGGGGGTCGGCAATCAGCCCCAGCATTTT. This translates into CASSGSQGVGNQPQHF.

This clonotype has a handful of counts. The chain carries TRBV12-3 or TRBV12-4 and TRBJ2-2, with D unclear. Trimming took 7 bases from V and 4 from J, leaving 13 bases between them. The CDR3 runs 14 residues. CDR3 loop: CASTSGLGTGELFF. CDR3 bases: TGTGCCAGCACGTCGGGTTTGGGCACCGGGGAGCTGTTTTTT.

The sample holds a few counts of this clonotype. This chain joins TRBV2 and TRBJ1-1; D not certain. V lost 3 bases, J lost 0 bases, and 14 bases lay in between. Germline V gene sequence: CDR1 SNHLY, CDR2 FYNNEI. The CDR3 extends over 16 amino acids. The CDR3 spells CASSDRPYNMNTEAFF. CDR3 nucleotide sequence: TGTGCCAGCAGTGACCGCCCGTACAACATGAACACTGAAGCTTTCTTT.

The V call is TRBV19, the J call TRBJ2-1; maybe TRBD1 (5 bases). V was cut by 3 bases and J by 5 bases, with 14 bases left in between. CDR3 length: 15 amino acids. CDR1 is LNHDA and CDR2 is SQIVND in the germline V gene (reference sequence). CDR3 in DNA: TGTGCCAGTAGTATCATCCCGCTAGGGGACAATGAGCAGTTCTTC. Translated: CASSIIPLGDNEQFF.

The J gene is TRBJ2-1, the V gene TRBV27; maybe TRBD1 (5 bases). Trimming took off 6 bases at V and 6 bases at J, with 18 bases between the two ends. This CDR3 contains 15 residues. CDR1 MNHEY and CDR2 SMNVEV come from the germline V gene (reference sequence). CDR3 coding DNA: TGTGCCAGCAGGCCACGAGGATGGGGCGGCAATGAGCAGTTCTTC. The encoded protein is CASRPRGWGGNEQFF.

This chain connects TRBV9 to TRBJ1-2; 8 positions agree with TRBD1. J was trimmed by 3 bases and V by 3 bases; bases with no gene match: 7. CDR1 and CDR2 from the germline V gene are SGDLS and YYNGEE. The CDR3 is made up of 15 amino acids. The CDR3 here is CASSAIGQGDYGYTF. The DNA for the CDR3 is TGTGCCAGCAGCGCAATCGGACAGGGCGACTATGGCTACACCTTC.

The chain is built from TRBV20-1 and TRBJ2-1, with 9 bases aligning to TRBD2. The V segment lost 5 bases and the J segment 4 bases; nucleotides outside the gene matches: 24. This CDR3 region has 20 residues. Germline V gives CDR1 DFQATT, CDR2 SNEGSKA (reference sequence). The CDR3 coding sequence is TGCAGTGCTGGAGGATTATATCCCGTGATGGCGGGGGGGTCGTACAATGAGCAGTTCTTC. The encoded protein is CSAGGLYPVMAGGSYNEQFF.

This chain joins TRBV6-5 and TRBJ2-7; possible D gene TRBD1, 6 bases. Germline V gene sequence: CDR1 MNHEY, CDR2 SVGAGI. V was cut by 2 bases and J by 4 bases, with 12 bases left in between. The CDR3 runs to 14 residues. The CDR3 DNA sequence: TGTGCCAGCAGTTACGACAGGTGGGGGTACGAGCAGTACGTC. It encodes CASSYDRWGYEQYV.

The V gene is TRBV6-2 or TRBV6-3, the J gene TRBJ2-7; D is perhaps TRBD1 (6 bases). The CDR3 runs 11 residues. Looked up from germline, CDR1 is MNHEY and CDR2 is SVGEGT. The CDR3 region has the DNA TGTGTCAGCAGAACAGGGAACGAGCAGTACGTC. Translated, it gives CVSRTGNEQYV.

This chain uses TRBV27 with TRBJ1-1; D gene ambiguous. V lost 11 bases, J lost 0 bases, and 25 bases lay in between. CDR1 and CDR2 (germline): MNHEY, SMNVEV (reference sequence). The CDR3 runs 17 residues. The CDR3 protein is CASKPPFLPHLNTEAFF. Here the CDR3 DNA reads TGTGCCTCCAAACCCCCGTTTCTCCCCCATCTGAACACTGAAGCTTTCTTT.

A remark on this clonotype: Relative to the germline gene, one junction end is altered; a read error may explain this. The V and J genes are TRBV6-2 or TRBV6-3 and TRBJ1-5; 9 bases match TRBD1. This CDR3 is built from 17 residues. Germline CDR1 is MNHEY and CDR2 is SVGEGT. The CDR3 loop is CASSYYNRDRAHQPQHF. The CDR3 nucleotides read TGTGCCAGCAGCTACTATAACCGGGACAGGGCCCATCAGCCCCAGCATTTT.